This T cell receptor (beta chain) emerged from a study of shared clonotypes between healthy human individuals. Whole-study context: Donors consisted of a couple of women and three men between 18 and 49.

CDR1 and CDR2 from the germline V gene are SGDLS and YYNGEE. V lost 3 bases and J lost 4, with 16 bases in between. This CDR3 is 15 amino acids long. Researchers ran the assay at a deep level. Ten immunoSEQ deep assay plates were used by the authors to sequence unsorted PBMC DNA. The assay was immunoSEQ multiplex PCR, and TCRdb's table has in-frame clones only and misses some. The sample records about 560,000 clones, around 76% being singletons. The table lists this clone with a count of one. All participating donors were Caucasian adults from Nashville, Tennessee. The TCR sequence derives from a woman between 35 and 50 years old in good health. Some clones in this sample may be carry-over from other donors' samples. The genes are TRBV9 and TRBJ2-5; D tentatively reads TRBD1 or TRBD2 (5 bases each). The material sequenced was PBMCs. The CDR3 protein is CASSASGAFGETQYF. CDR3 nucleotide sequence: TGTGCCAGCAGCGCGTCCGGGGCTTTTGGAGAGACCCAGTACTTC.